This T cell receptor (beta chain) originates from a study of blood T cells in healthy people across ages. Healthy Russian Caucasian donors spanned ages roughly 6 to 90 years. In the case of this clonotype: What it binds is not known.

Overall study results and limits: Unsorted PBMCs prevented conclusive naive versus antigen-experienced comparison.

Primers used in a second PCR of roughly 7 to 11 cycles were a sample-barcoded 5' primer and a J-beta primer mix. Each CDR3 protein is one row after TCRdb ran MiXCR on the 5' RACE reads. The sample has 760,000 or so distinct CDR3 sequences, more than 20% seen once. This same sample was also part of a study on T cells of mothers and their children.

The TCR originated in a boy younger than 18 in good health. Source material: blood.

CDR3 residues: CASSLSSGQGRAFF. CDR3 bases: TGTGCCAGCAGTTTGAGTAGTGGCCAGGGGCGTGCTTTCTTT. The chain recombines TRBV28 with TRBJ1-1, with D perhaps TRBD1 (6 bases). This CDR3 is 14 amino acids long. The germline V gene has CDR1 MDHEN and CDR2 SYDVKM. V gave up 3 bases and J gave up 11 bases, with 19 bases separating them.